This T cell receptor (beta chain) comes out of a study of T-cell reconstitution after alpha-beta-depleted transplantation in children. This clonotype has more than one count but fewer than ten. Looked up from germline, CDR1 is SEHNR and CDR2 is FQNEAQ (reference sequence). With 0 bases removed from V and 4 bases from J, the gap between germline ends came to 9 bases. There are 14 residues in the CDR3. Preparation of the TCRbeta library used unique molecular identifiers. One entry per CDR3 protein results from TCRdb running MiXCR on the PCR reads. The sample includes just under 550,000 distinct CDR3 sequences, about 16% of them seen just once.

The genes are TRBV7-9 and TRBJ1-2; no definite D call. This sequence originates from a human donor who donated a stem cell graft to a child with acute lymphoblastic leukemia. The sequences come from PBMCs from the stem cell graft donor, collected from the stem cell graft. In DNA, the CDR3 is TGTGCCAGCAGCTTAGCTTGGGCCGGCTATGGCTACACCTTC. It encodes CASSLAWAGYGYTF.